This is a list of T cell receptor beta chains from one sample in a study of blood T cell repertoires in COVID-19. Using immunoSEQ multiplex PCR, the repertoire was profiled, and TCRdb retains in-frame clones only, with some absent. The sample holds approximately 150,000 clones, roughly four fifths seen once. Sequencing was carried out using peripheral blood. Receptors were obtained from a man aged 60 to 75 with active or convalescent COVID-19. CDR3s include the opening cysteine and the closing phenylalanine or tryptophan. D genes are given only for firm matches. Not every row has a clone size; where given, it reads once, few, many or a size class.

J: TRBJ2-3
V: TRBV19
D: TRBD2
size: -
CDR3: CASSIAGAQDTQYF
DNA: TGTGCCAGTAGTATTGCGGGAGCACAGGATACGCAGTATTTT

J: TRBJ2-5
V: TRBV7-7
D: TRBD2
size: -
CDR3: CASSVQGAGGQETQYF
DNA: TGTGCCAGCAGCGTCCAGGGAGCGGGGGGGCAGGAGACCCAGTACTTC

J: TRBJ2-7
V: TRBV2
D: -
size: once
CDR3: CASSLTRTYEQYF
DNA: TGTGCCAGCAGTTTGACTCGCACCTACGAGCAGTACTTC

J: TRBJ1-1
V: TRBV6-2/TRBV6-3
D: -
size: once
CDR3: CASSYRVEAFF
DNA: TGTGCCAGCAGTTACCGGGTAGAAGCTTTCTTT

J: TRBJ2-5
V: TRBV5-1
D: -
size: -
CDR3: CASSSARDTKETQYF
DNA: TGCGCCAGCAGCTCTGCCCGGGACACTAAAGAGACCCAGTACTTC

J: TRBJ2-5
V: TRBV11-1
D: TRBD2
size: -
CDR3: CASSPQRLATETQYF
DNA: TGTGCCAGCAGCCCCCAACGACTAGCAACAGAGACCCAGTACTTC

J: TRBJ2-1
V: TRBV7-9
D: TRBD1
size: -
CDR3: CASSTRQGAHEQFF
DNA: TGTGCCAGCAGCACTAGACAGGGGGCGCATGAGCAGTTCTTC

J: TRBJ2-5
V: TRBV27
D: TRBD2
size: -
CDR3: CASSFLAGGPPTERETQYF
DNA: TGTGCCAGCAGTTTTCTAGCGGGAGGGCCCCCGACGGAGAGGGAGACCCAGTACTTC

J: TRBJ1-1
V: TRBV4-1
D: -
size: -
CDR3: CASSQQGYTEAFF
DNA: TGCGCCAGCAGCCAACAGGGTTACACTGAAGCTTTCTTT

J: TRBJ1-1
V: TRBV7-9
D: TRBD1
size: -
CDR3: CASSLQGAFEAFF
DNA: TGTGCCAGCAGCCTACAGGGGGCGTTTGAAGCTTTCTTT

J: TRBJ2-7
V: TRBV18
D: -
size: -
CDR3: CASSLERGWQYF
DNA: TGTGCCAGCTCACTAGAACGGGGGTGGCAGTACTTC

J: TRBJ2-1
V: TRBV4-2
D: TRBD2
size: -
CDR3: CASSQASGFYNEQFF
DNA: TGTGCCAGCAGCCAAGCTAGCGGATTTTACAATGAGCAGTTCTTC

J: TRBJ2-3
V: TRBV25-1
D: -
size: -
CDR3: CASSPRLGTDTQYF
DNA: TGTGCCAGCAGTCCGCGGTTGGGCACAGATACGCAGTATTTT

J: TRBJ1-4
V: TRBV21-1
D: -
size: -
CDR3: CASSTGVEREKLFF
DNA: TGTGCCAGCAGTACAGGGGTCGAAAGAGAAAAACTGTTTTTT

J: TRBJ2-5
V: TRBV4-2
D: -
size: -
CDR3: CASSQAGLSQETQYF
DNA: TGTGCCAGCAGCCAAGCGGGACTGAGCCAAGAGACCCAGTACTTC

J: TRBJ2-4
V: TRBV5-6
D: -
size: -
CDR3: CASSRNQGDIQYF
DNA: TGTGCCAGCAGCCGCAACCAGGGTGACATTCAGTACTTC

J: TRBJ2-7
V: TRBV3-1/TRBV3-2
D: -
size: -
CDR3: CASSQFERAFEQYF
DNA: TGTGCCAGCAGCCAATTCGAGAGAGCTTTCGAGCAGTACTTC

J: TRBJ2-7
V: TRBV5-4
D: TRBD1
size: -
CDR3: CASSSDRVPYEQYF
DNA: TGTGCCAGCAGCTCGGACAGGGTCCCCTACGAGCAGTACTTC

J: TRBJ1-2
V: TRBV3-1/TRBV3-2
D: -
size: -
CDR3: CASSQEGGKPLGYTF
DNA: TGTGCCAGCAGCCAAGAAGGCGGGAAACCCCTCGGCTACACCTTC

J: TRBJ2-2
V: TRBV5-5
D: TRBD2
size: -
CDR3: CASSLGLAVNTGELFF
DNA: TGTGCCAGCAGCTTGGGACTAGCGGTGAACACCGGGGAGCTGTTTTTT

J: TRBJ1-4
V: TRBV10-3
D: TRBD1
size: -
CDR3: CAISAGTGDTTNEKLFF
DNA: TGTGCCATCAGTGCAGGGACAGGTGACACAACTAATGAAAAACTGTTTTTT

J: TRBJ1-3
V: TRBV2
D: TRBD1
size: -
CDR3: CASKQGQGAGNTIYF
DNA: TGTGCCAGCAAACAAGGACAGGGGGCTGGAAACACCATATATTTT

J: TRBJ2-7
V: TRBV11-2
D: -
size: -
CDR3: CASRQLHGPRGEQYF
DNA: TGTGCCAGCAGGCAATTGCACGGTCCGCGCGGCGAGCAGTACTTC

J: TRBJ2-7
V: TRBV13
D: TRBD1
size: few
CDR3: CASSSDRGQFEQYF
DNA: TGTGCCAGCAGCTCGGACAGGGGCCAGTTCGAGCAGTACTTC

J: TRBJ1-1
V: TRBV5-1
D: -
size: -
CDR3: CASSSGPFQGTYTEAFF
DNA: TGCGCCAGCAGCTCTGGGCCTTTCCAGGGTACGTACACTGAAGCTTTCTTT

J: TRBJ1-2
V: TRBV28
D: TRBD1
size: few
CDR3: CASRPGTGGTIYGYTF
DNA: TGTGCCAGCAGGCCCGGGACAGGGGGCACTATTTATGGCTACACCTTC

J: TRBJ2-5
V: TRBV5-4
D: -
size: -
CDR3: CASSLRGGETQYF
DNA: TGTGCCAGCAGCTTGCGGGGTGGGGAGACCCAGTACTTC

J: TRBJ1-1
V: TRBV28
D: -
size: few
CDR3: CASAGRGTEAFF
DNA: TGTGCCAGCGCTGGGAGGGGGACTGAAGCTTTCTTT

J: TRBJ2-1
V: TRBV9
D: -
size: -
CDR3: CASSGLYNEQFF
DNA: TGTGCCAGCAGCGGCCTATACAATGAGCAGTTCTTC